This T cell receptor beta chain was captured in a study of spatial heterogeneity in lung cancer. Whole-study context: The count of detected beta-chain sequences consistently exceeded that of alpha-chain sequences. Study outcomes and limitations: Whereas they appeared in blood less at follow-up, ubiquitous expanded tumor TCRs appeared there more at resection.

A word on this clonotype: Its antigen is unknown.

Every TCR cDNA molecule bore a unique molecular identifier. Each CDR3 protein is one row after TCRdb ran MiXCR on the 5' RACE reads. The sample lists roughly 48,000 distinct CDR3 sequences, approximately 5% occurring once. Germline CDR1 is DFQATT and CDR2 is SNEGSKA (reference sequence). This CDR3 contains 13 residues. Trimming took 3 bases from V and 2 from J, leaving 10 bases between them. Described time point: sample taken at primary tumor resection. No cells were sorted before sequencing. The whole RNA sequenced was extracted from tumor, nontumor lung or frozen PBMC. Approximately 70 TRACERx patients with early, untreated non-small cell lung cancer donated samples.

This specimen was PBMCs, taken at surgery. The TCR sequence derives from a male donor with early-stage non-small cell lung cancer. The genes are TRBV20-1 and TRBJ1-1; D is possibly TRBD1 (5 bases). CDR3 region: CSASTDRNTEAFF. As DNA, the CDR3 is TGCAGTGCTAGTACCGACAGAAACACTGAAGCTTTCTTT.